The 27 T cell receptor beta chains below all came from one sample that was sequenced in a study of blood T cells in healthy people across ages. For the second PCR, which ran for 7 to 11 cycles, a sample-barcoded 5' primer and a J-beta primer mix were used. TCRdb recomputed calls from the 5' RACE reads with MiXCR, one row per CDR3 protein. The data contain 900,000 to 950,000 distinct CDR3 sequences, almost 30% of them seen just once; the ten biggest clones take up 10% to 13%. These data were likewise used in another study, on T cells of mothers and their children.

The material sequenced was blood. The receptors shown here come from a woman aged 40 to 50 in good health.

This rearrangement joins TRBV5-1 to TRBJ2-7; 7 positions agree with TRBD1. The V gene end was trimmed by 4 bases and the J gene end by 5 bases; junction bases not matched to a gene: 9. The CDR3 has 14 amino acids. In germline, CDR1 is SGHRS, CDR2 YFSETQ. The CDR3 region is CASSLTGEFHEQYF. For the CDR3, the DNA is TGCGCCAGCAGCCTCACAGGGGAGTTTCACGAGCAGTACTTC.

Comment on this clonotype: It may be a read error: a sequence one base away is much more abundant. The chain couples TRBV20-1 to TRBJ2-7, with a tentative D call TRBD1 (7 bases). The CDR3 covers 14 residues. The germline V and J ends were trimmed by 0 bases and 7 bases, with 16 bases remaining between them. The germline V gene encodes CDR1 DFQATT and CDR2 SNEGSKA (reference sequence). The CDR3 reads CSARDGGGSNEQYF. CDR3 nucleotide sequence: TGCAGTGCTAGAGATGGAGGGGGCTCGAATGAGCAGTACTTC.

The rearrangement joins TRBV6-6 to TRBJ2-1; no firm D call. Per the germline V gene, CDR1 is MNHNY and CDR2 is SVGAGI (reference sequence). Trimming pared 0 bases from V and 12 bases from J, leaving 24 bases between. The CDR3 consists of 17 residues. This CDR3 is CASSYSNPGPKGDGQFF. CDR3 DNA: TGTGCCAGCAGTTACTCAAATCCGGGCCCCAAGGGCGATGGGCAGTTCTTC.

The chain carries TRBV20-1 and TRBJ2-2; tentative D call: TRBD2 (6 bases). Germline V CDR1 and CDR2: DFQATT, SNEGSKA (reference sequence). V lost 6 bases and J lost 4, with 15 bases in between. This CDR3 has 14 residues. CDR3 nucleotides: TGCAGTGCCCGGAGGGGCAGAGGCACCGGGGAGCTGTTTTTT. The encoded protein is CSARRGRGTGELFF.

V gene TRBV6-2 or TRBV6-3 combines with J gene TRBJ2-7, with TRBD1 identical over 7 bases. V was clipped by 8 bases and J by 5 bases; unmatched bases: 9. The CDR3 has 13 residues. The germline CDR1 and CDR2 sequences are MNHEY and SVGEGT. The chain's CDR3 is CASSQGSLDEQYF. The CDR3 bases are TGTGCCAGCTCACAGGGGTCACTCGACGAGCAGTACTTC.

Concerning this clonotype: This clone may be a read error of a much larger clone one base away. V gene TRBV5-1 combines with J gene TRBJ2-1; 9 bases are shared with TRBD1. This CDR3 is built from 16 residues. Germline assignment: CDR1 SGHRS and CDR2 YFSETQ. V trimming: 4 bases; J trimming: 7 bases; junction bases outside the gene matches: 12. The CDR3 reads CASSPGQGQGSNEQFF. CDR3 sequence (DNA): TGCGCCAGCAGCCCCGGACAGGGACAGGGCAGTAATGAGCAGTTCTTC.

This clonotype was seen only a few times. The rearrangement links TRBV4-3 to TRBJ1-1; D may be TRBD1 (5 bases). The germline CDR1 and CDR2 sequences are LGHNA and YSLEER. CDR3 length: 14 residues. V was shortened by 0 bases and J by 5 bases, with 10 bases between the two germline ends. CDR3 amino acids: CASSQESGWTEAFF. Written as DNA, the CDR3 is TGCGCCAGCAGCCAAGAATCAGGGTGGACTGAAGCTTTCTTT.

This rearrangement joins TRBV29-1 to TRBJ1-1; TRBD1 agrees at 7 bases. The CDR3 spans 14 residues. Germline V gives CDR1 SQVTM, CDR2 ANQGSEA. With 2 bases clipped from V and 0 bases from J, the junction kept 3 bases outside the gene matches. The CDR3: CSVERGTVNTEAFF. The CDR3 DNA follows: TGCAGCGTTGAAAGGGGGACAGTGAACACTGAAGCTTTCTTT.

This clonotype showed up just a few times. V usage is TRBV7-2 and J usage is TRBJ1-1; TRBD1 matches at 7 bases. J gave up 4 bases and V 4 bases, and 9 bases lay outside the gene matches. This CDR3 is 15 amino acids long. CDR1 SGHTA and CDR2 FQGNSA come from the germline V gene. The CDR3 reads CASSSARGAATEAFF. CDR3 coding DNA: TGTGCCAGCAGCTCAGCCAGGGGGGCGGCCACTGAAGCTTTCTTT.

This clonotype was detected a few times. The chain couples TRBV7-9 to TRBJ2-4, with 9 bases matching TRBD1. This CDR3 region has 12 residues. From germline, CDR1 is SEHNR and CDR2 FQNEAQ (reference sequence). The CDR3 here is CALQGAPGIQYF. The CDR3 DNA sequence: TGTGCTTTACAGGGGGCTCCTGGCATTCAGTACTTC.

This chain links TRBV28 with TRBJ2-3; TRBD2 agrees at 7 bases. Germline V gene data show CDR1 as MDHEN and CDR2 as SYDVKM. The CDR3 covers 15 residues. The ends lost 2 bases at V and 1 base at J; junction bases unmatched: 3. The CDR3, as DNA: TGTGCCAGCAGTTTAGCGGGAGATCGCACAGATACGCAGTATTTT. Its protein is CASSLAGDRTDTQYF.

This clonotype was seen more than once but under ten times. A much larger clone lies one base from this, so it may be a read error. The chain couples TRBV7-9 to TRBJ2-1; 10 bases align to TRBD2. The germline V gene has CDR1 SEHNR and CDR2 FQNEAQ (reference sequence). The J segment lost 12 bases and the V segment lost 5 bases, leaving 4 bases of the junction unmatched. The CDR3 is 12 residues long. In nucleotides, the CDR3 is TGTGCCAGCAGCCTCAGACTAGCGGGGCAGTTCTTC. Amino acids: CASSLRLAGQFF.

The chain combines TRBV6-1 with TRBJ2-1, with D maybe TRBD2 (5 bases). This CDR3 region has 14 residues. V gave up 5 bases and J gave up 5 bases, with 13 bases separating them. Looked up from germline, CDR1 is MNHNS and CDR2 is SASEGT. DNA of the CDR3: TGTGCCAGCAGTCATGAGGACGGGGACAATGAGCAGTTCTTC. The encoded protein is CASSHEDGDNEQFF.

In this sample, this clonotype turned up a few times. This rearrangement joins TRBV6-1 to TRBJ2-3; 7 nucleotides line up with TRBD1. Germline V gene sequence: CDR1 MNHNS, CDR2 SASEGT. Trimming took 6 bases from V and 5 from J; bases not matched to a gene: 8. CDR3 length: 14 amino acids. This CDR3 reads CASRLTGLGDTQYF. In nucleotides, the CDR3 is TGTGCCAGCAGGTTGACAGGGCTTGGAGATACGCAGTATTTT.

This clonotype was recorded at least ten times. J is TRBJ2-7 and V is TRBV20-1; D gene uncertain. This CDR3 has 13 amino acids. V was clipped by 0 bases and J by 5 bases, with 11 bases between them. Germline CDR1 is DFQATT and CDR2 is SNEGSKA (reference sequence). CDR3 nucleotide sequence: TGCAGTGCTAGAGATCTAGGTGATGACGAGCAGTACTTC. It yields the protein CSARDLGDDEQYF.

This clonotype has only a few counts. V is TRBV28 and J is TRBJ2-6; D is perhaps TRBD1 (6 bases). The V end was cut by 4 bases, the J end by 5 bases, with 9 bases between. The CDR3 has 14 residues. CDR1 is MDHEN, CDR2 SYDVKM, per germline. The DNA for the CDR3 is TGTGCCAGCAGTTCTGGACAGAGGGCCAACGTCCTGACTTTC. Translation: CASSSGQRANVLTF.

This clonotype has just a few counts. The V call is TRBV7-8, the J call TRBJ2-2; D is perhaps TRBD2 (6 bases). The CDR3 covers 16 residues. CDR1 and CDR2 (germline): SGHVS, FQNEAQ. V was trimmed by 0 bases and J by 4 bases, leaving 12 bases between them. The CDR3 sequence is CASSLASGFGTGELFF. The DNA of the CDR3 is TGTGCCAGCAGCTTAGCAAGCGGGTTCGGCACCGGGGAGCTGTTTTTT.

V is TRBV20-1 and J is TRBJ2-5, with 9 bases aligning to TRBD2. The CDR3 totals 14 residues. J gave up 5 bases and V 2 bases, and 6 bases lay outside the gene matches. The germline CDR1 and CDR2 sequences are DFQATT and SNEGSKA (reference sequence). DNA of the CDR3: TGCAGTGCTAGACGGACTAGCGCAGGGGAGACCCAGTACTTC. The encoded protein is CSARRTSAGETQYF.

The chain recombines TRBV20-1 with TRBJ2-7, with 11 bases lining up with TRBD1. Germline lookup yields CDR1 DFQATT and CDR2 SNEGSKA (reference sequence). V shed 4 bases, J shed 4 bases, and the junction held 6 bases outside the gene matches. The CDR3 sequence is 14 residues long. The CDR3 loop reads CSATRRDRGYEQYF. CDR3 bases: TGCAGTGCTACCAGACGGGACAGGGGGTACGAGCAGTACTTC.

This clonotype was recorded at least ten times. The CDR3 DNA follows: TGCAGTGCTAGTAAACTAGCGGGGGGCACAGATACGCAGTATTTT. Translation gives CSASKLAGGTDTQYF. V and J are TRBV20-1 and TRBJ2-3, with TRBD2 matching over 11 bases. Germline V CDR1 and CDR2: DFQATT, SNEGSKA (reference sequence). V gave up 3 bases and J gave up 1 base; unmatched junction bases: 3. The CDR3 loop spans 15 amino acids.

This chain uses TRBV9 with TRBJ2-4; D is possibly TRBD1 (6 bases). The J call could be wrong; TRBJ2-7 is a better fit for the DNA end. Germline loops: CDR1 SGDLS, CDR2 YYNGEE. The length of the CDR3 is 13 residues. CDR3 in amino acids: CASSEGGRSEQYF. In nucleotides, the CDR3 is TGTGCCAGCAGCGAAGGGGGTAGGAGCGAGCAGTACTTC.

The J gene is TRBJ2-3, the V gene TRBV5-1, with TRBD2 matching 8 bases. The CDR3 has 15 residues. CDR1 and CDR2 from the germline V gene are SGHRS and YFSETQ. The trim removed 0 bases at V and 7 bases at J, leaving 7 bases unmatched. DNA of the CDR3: TGCGCCAGCAGCTTGGACAGCGGGGGTATAAATACGCAGTATTTT. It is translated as CASSLDSGGINTQYF.

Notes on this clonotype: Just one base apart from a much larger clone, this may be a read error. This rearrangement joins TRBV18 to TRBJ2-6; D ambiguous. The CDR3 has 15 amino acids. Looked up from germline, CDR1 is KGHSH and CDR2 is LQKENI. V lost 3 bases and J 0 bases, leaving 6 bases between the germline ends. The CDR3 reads CASSPRFSGANVLTF. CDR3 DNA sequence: TGTGCCAGCTCACCCCGGTTCTCTGGGGCCAACGTCCTGACTTTC.

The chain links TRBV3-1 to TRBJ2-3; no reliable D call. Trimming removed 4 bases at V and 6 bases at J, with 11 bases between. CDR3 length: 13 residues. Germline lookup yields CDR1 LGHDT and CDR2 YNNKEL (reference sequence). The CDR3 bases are TGTGCCAGCAGCCCTACCCCCCGGGATACGCAGTATTTT. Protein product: CASSPTPRDTQYF.

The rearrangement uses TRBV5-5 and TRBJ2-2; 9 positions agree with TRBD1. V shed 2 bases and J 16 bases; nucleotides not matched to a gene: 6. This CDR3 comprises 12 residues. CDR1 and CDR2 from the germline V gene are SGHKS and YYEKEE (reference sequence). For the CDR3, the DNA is TGTGCCAGCAGCTTTGACAGGGGGAGTCCGTTTTTT. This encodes CASSFDRGSPFF. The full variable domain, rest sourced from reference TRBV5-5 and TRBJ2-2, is DAGVTQSPTHLIKTRGQQVTLRCSPISGHKSVSWYQQVLGQGPQFIFQYYEKEERGRGNFPDRFSARQFPNYSSELNVNALLLGDSALYLCASSFDRGSPFFGEGSRLTVL.

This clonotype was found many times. Here the CDR3 DNA reads TGTGCCAGCAGTCTCCCGGACAGGGGGTTTAAATATGGCTACACCTTC. This gives the protein CASSLPDRGFKYGYTF. This rearrangement joins TRBV6-4 to TRBJ1-2; 10 nucleotides agree with TRBD1. J was trimmed by 5 bases and V by 5 bases; bases with no gene match: 11. Looked up from germline, CDR1 is MRHNA and CDR2 is SNTAGT. The CDR3 loop spans 16 amino acids.

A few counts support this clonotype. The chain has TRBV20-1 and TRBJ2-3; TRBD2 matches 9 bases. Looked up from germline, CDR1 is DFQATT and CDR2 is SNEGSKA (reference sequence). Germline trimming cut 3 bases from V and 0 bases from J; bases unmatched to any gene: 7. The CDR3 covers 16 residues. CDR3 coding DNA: TGCAGTGCTAGCGTCCTAGCGGGGCCTAGCACAGATACGCAGTATTTT. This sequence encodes CSASVLAGPSTDTQYF.